This TCR beta chain was sequenced for a study of blood T cell repertoires in COVID-19. Produced via immunoSEQ multiplex PCR; TCRdb's table is partial and in-frame only. The sample holds about 400,000 clones, over 75% seen once. Per the germline V gene, CDR1 is MNHEY and CDR2 is SVGAGI. The CDR3 sequence is 14 residues long. Trimming cost V 6 bases and J 5 bases; bases outside gene matches: 5. The receptor comes from a woman in her forties with acute COVID-19. This chain uses TRBV6-5 with TRBJ1-5; 9 positions agree with TRBD1. Sequencing used PBMCs or T cells enriched from blood (not recorded which). DNA of the CDR3: TGTGCCAGCAGCTATAGACAGGGGGATCAGCCCCAGCATTTT. Encoded protein: CASSYRQGDQPQHF.